This TCR beta chain was sequenced in a study of blood T cell repertoires in COVID-19. Study context: COVID-19 samples, acute and convalescent, were from the United States, Italy and Spain. Sample material is recorded as cDNA or gDNA derived from T cells, B-cell-depleted T cells, or PBMCs.

Under the authors' procedure: It was from reference gene primer amplification that nucleated cell counts were estimated. Profiling relied on immunoSEQ multiplex PCR, and the TCRdb table lists in-frame clones only, not all of them. V and J calls and clone size follow that table, whereas D and trimming were derived from the DNA. The sample lists 200,000 to 250,000 clones; approximately 85% were seen once. Germline V gene sequence: CDR1 SGHKS, CDR2 YYEKEE (reference sequence). V lost 1 base and J lost 5; bases outside the gene matches: 11. The CDR3 totals 16 residues. Sample: peripheral blood. The origin of this receptor is a man aged 50 to 60 with COVID-19, enrolled during active disease. V is TRBV5-5 and J is TRBJ2-7, with TRBD1 matching 8 bases. The chain's CDR3 is CASSLLFTTGAHEQYF. As DNA, the CDR3 is TGTGCCAGCAGCTTGTTATTCACGACAGGGGCCCACGAGCAGTACTTC.